This is a list of T cell receptor beta chains from one sample in a study of post-analysis software for immune sequencing data. TCRdb reprocessed the PCR reads via MiXCR and lists one record per CDR3 protein. The table records 820,000 or so distinct CDR3 sequences, approximately 57% of them present only once. What was sequenced was blood. The receptors shown here come from a girl between 10 and 17 years old with multiple sclerosis. Each CDR3 is given without its conserved first and last residue. The order of the fields is D gene, V gene, J gene, clone size, CDR3 protein. D genes are given only for firm matches. Size is omitted from some rows. Given values are once, few, many or a class for expanded clones.

D gene: .; V gene: TRBV9; J gene: TRBJ2-7; clone size: .; CDR3 protein: ASSVETGYEQY
D gene: .; V gene: TRBV2; J gene: TRBJ1-6; clone size: .; CDR3 protein: ASSPQGFSSSPLH
D gene: .; V gene: TRBV20-1; J gene: TRBJ2-7; clone size: .; CDR3 protein: SARDLDRTHTYEQY
D gene: TRBD1; V gene: TRBV20-1; J gene: .; clone size: .; CDR3 protein: SATGQGHEQF
D gene: .; V gene: TRBV3-1; J gene: TRBJ1-2; clone size: few; CDR3 protein: ATGDRGYT
D gene: .; V gene: TRBV28; J gene: TRBJ1-5; clone size: few; CDR3 protein: ASNLQGAHQPQH
D gene: .; V gene: TRBV6-1; J gene: TRBJ1-5; clone size: .; CDR3 protein: ASSEAGRGLAQPQH
D gene: .; V gene: TRBV29-1; J gene: TRBJ2-3; clone size: few; CDR3 protein: SVNGLTTDTQY
D gene: .; V gene: TRBV9; J gene: TRBJ2-7; clone size: .; CDR3 protein: ASSVGEVPGSYEQY
D gene: .; V gene: TRBV25-1; J gene: .; clone size: .; CDR3 protein: ASSERPGRGPNEQY
D gene: TRBD1; V gene: TRBV5-1; J gene: TRBJ2-2; clone size: .; CDR3 protein: ASSPRQGVRELF
D gene: .; V gene: TRBV12-5; J gene: TRBJ2-7; clone size: .; CDR3 protein: ASQGDFYEQY
D gene: .; V gene: TRBV12-3/TRBV12-4; J gene: TRBJ1-6; clone size: .; CDR3 protein: ASSLGDIGSPLH
D gene: TRBD1; V gene: TRBV12-5; J gene: TRBJ2-7; clone size: .; CDR3 protein: ASGVDRFHEQY
D gene: TRBD2; V gene: TRBV12-3/TRBV12-4; J gene: TRBJ2-1; clone size: .; CDR3 protein: ASKGRGVYNEQF
D gene: .; V gene: TRBV2; J gene: TRBJ2-3; clone size: .; CDR3 protein: ASSGVLGLDTQY
D gene: TRBD2; V gene: TRBV9; J gene: TRBJ2-3; clone size: .; CDR3 protein: ASSAPKGLAGVYDTQY
D gene: TRBD1; V gene: TRBV20-1; J gene: TRBJ1-5; clone size: .; CDR3 protein: SARGPLTGGDQPQH
D gene: .; V gene: TRBV29-1; J gene: TRBJ2-1; clone size: few; CDR3 protein: SVDKTGFYNEQF
D gene: .; V gene: TRBV5-6; J gene: TRBJ2-6; clone size: .; CDR3 protein: ASTLASSGANVLT
D gene: .; V gene: TRBV20-1; J gene: TRBJ2-6; clone size: .; CDR3 protein: SARVSGSAGANVLT
D gene: TRBD2; V gene: TRBV10-1; J gene: TRBJ2-7; clone size: .; CDR3 protein: ASSANRLSGREKYEQY
D gene: .; V gene: TRBV6-6; J gene: TRBJ1-6; clone size: .; CDR3 protein: ASSHQESSYNSPLH
D gene: TRBD2; V gene: TRBV7-2; J gene: TRBJ2-4; clone size: .; CDR3 protein: ASSSELLAGGREQY
D gene: .; V gene: TRBV4-1; J gene: TRBJ2-3; clone size: .; CDR3 protein: ASSQDRGGGEDTQY
D gene: .; V gene: TRBV4-2; J gene: TRBJ2-2; clone size: .; CDR3 protein: ASSQGWANTGELF
D gene: .; V gene: TRBV30; J gene: TRBJ2-1; clone size: .; CDR3 protein: AWRGNSYNEQF
D gene: .; V gene: TRBV12-3/TRBV12-4; J gene: TRBJ2-7; clone size: few; CDR3 protein: ASSLGLASEY
D gene: TRBD1; V gene: TRBV12-3/TRBV12-4; J gene: TRBJ2-1; clone size: .; CDR3 protein: ASSFSNRGNEQF
D gene: .; V gene: TRBV7-9; J gene: TRBJ2-7; clone size: .; CDR3 protein: ASSFQGNEQY
D gene: .; V gene: TRBV20-1; J gene: TRBJ1-2; clone size: .; CDR3 protein: SAKGAIDGGYT
D gene: .; V gene: TRBV5-1; J gene: TRBJ1-1; clone size: .; CDR3 protein: ASSYAGVTEAF
D gene: .; V gene: TRBV4-1; J gene: TRBJ2-5; clone size: .; CDR3 protein: ASSPSQGLGETQY
D gene: .; V gene: TRBV5-1; J gene: TRBJ2-2; clone size: .; CDR3 protein: ASSPPANTGELF
D gene: TRBD2; V gene: TRBV7-3; J gene: TRBJ2-7; clone size: .; CDR3 protein: ASSPSSGSYEQY
D gene: .; V gene: TRBV12-3/TRBV12-4; J gene: TRBJ2-1; clone size: few; CDR3 protein: ASSFSEVRNEQF
D gene: .; V gene: TRBV9; J gene: TRBJ2-3; clone size: .; CDR3 protein: ASSVAGVYPDTQY
D gene: .; V gene: TRBV6-5; J gene: TRBJ2-6; clone size: once; CDR3 protein: ASSYSTPMGGRGANVLT
D gene: .; V gene: TRBV7-3; J gene: TRBJ2-5; clone size: .; CDR3 protein: ASSPAGNQETQY
D gene: .; V gene: TRBV5-1; J gene: TRBJ1-1; clone size: .; CDR3 protein: ASSLAFRQEANTEAF
D gene: .; V gene: TRBV20-1; J gene: TRBJ1-2; clone size: once; CDR3 protein: SARSEDRGGYT
D gene: TRBD1; V gene: TRBV29-1; J gene: TRBJ2-1; clone size: once; CDR3 protein: SVRDRGLGNEQF
D gene: .; V gene: TRBV5-1; J gene: TRBJ2-6; clone size: .; CDR3 protein: ASSLTDTGANVLT
D gene: .; V gene: TRBV28; J gene: TRBJ2-7; clone size: .; CDR3 protein: ANSLRAPHEQY
D gene: TRBD1; V gene: TRBV7-6; J gene: TRBJ2-5; clone size: .; CDR3 protein: ASSLPRTGQETQY
D gene: TRBD1; V gene: TRBV7-8; J gene: TRBJ1-6; clone size: .; CDR3 protein: ASSLRTGESLMGNSPLH
D gene: .; V gene: TRBV29-1; J gene: TRBJ2-5; clone size: .; CDR3 protein: SGSVGETQY